The 14 T cell receptor beta chains below all came from one sample that was sequenced in a study of OX40 agonist ivuxolimab in advanced cancers. Profiling relied on immunoSEQ multiplex PCR, and the TCRdb table lists in-frame clones only, not all of them. The sample shows 40,000 to 55,000 clones, around 84% of them seen only once. Sequencing was performed on CD4+ or CD8+ T cells sorted from blood, taken in a trial of the OX40 agonist ivuxolimab. The receptors originated from an adult with an advanced solid tumor such as melanoma, head and neck, liver or kidney cancer.

This clone was observed a single time. The V gene is TRBV4-1, the J gene TRBJ1-5; weak D call: TRBD1 (5 bases). The CDR3 is 13 amino acids. Trimming cost V 4 bases and J 1 base, with 5 bases left between them. Germline V gene lookup returns CDR1 MGHRA and CDR2 YSYEKL. The CDR3 nucleotides are TGCGCCAGCAGCCGGGGCAGCAATCAGCCCCAGCATTTT. Its translation: CASSRGSNQPQHF.

The chain is built from TRBV5-4 and TRBJ2-5, with D possibly TRBD2 on 7 matching bases. CDR3 length equals 14 residues. Germline V gene data show CDR1 as SGHNT and CDR2 as YYREEE (reference sequence). Trimming removed 4 bases from V and 4 bases from J, with 14 bases in between. CDR3 in amino acids: CASSLRGALETQYF. The CDR3 region has the DNA TGTGCCAGCAGCCTTCGGGGGGCCCTAGAGACCCAGTACTTC. Combining the CDR3 with reference TRBV5-4 and TRBJ2-5 gives the whole variable domain ETGVTQSPTHLIKTRGQQVTLRCSSQSGHNTVSWYQQALGQGPQFIFQYYREEENGRGNFPPRFSGLQFPNYSSELNVNALELDDSALYLCASSLRGALETQYFGPGTRLLVL.

The chain links TRBV5-8 to TRBJ2-7; unclear D gene. The V gene lost 0 bases and the J gene lost 2 bases, with 9 bases spanning the gap. Germline loops: CDR1 SGHTS, CDR2 YDEGEE. The CDR3 is made up of 14 amino acids. CDR3 sequence reads: CASSLGPKPYEQYF. The DNA of the CDR3 is TGTGCCAGCAGCTTGGGCCCGAAACCCTACGAGCAGTACTTC.

This sequence joins TRBV5-4 and TRBJ2-7; 11 nucleotides align to TRBD2. The length of the CDR3 is 16 residues. From germline, CDR1 is SGHNT and CDR2 YYREEE (reference sequence). The V segment lost 0 bases and the J segment 4 bases; nucleotides outside the gene matches: 6. CDR3 bases: TGTGCCAGCAGCTTGGGGGCTAGCGGGGGGATTTACGAGCAGTACTTC. Amino acids: CASSLGASGGIYEQYF. Combining the CDR3 with reference TRBV5-4 and TRBJ2-7 gives the whole variable domain ETGVTQSPTHLIKTRGQQVTLRCSSQSGHNTVSWYQQALGQGPQFIFQYYREEENGRGNFPPRFSGLQFPNYSSELNVNALELDDSALYLCASSLGASGGIYEQYFGPGTRLTVT.

This sequence joins TRBV4-3 and TRBJ2-7; 10 nucleotides agree with TRBD1. The ends lost 4 bases at V and 4 bases at J; junction bases unmatched: 4. The CDR3 is made up of 14 amino acids. The germline V gene has CDR1 LGHNA and CDR2 YSLEER. The CDR3 here is CASSLGQGGYEQYF. The CDR3 coding sequence is TGCGCCAGCAGCCTTGGACAGGGGGGATACGAGCAGTACTTC.

The chain joins TRBV5-5 to TRBJ2-2; D is unclear. V lost 2 bases and J 7 bases, leaving 15 bases between the germline ends. Germline lookup yields CDR1 SGHKS and CDR2 YYEKEE (reference sequence). This CDR3 has 15 amino acids. The CDR3, as DNA: TGTGCCAGCAGCTTATCGGCCTACCTCGTCGGGGAGCTGTTTTTT. Translated, it gives CASSLSAYLVGELFF.

V and J are TRBV6-6 and TRBJ1-2; the D gene is possibly TRBD1 (5 bases). The CDR3 is 15 amino acids. Trimming took 6 bases from V and 4 from J, leaving 18 bases between them. Germline V gene data show CDR1 as MNHNY and CDR2 as SVGAGI (reference sequence). The CDR3 loop is CASSIGGVLSYGYTF. CDR3 sequence (DNA): TGTGCCAGCAGCATCGGGGGGGTGCTATCCTATGGCTACACCTTC.

V usage is TRBV27 and J usage is TRBJ2-1; 11 nucleotides line up with TRBD2. Per the germline V gene, CDR1 is MNHEY and CDR2 is SMNVEV (reference sequence). V was pared by 6 bases and J by 1 base, with 5 bases of the junction left unmatched. The CDR3 loop spans 16 amino acids. CDR3 sequence (DNA): TGTGCCAGCAGAACAACTAGCGGGGGTTCCTACAATGAGCAGTTCTTC. This sequence encodes CASRTTSGGSYNEQFF.

This chain connects TRBV7-2 to TRBJ2-2; the match to TRBD1 covers 7 bases. The germline V gene has CDR1 SGHTA and CDR2 FQGNSA. This CDR3 comprises 15 residues. The J segment lost 4 bases and the V segment lost 2 bases, leaving 4 bases of the junction unmatched. The CDR3 region is CASSLRGQITGELFF. The CDR3 DNA is TGTGCCAGCAGCTTAAGGGGACAGATCACCGGGGAGCTGTTTTTT.

The CDR3 loop reads CASSSSGAYNEQFF. CDR3 sequence (DNA): TGCGCCAGCAGCTCATCAGGGGCCTACAATGAGCAGTTCTTC. This chain connects TRBV5-1 to TRBJ2-1; D is perhaps TRBD1 (6 bases). V lost 3 bases and J lost 2, with 9 bases in between. The CDR3 is 14 residues long. The germline V gene encodes CDR1 SGHRS and CDR2 YFSETQ.

The chain has TRBV29-1 and TRBJ2-3; D remains unclear. Trimming removed 7 bases from V and 7 bases from J, with 18 bases in between. The CDR3 has 13 residues. Germline CDR1 SQVTM, CDR2 ANQGSEA. The CDR3 coding sequence is TGCAGCGCTCTTATCGGCCTGACAAATACGCAGTATTTT. Its translation is CSALIGLTNTQYF.

The chain couples TRBV30 to TRBJ1-2; 7 nucleotides agree with TRBD1. V lost 3 bases and J lost 2; bases outside the gene matches: 9. Germline lookup yields CDR1 GTSNPN and CDR2 SVGIG (reference sequence). The CDR3 consists of 15 residues. The CDR3 DNA sequence: TGTGCCTGGAGAAGAAACAGGGGCTTGAACTATGGCTACACCTTC. It is translated as CAWRRNRGLNYGYTF.

The chain employs TRBV28 and TRBJ1-1; the match to TRBD1 covers 7 bases. CDR1 MDHEN and CDR2 SYDVKM come from the germline V gene. This CDR3 has 13 amino acids. V dropped 10 bases and J dropped 5; count of bases not matched to a gene: 10. CDR3 loop: CATIRQGETEAFF. The CDR3 DNA reads as TGTGCCACCATAAGACAGGGAGAGACTGAAGCTTTCTTT.

Of note for this clone: Its ends do not fully match the called genes, so a read error is possible. V usage is TRBV7-7 and J usage is TRBJ2-4; D gene uncertain. This CDR3 is 13 amino acids long. Germline CDR1 reads SSHAT; CDR2 reads FNYEAQ (reference sequence). Here the CDR3 DNA reads TGTGCTAGCAGCTTAACTATTGGGGACATTCAGTACTTC. Translation gives CASSLTIGDIQYF.